This T cell receptor beta chain is drawn from a study of glioma-infiltrating T cells after dendritic cell vaccination. Study results and limitations: Higher TCR clonality did not directly relate to longer survival.

This CDR3 region has 15 residues. Germline trimming cut 2 bases from V and 12 bases from J; bases unmatched to any gene: 13. Germline V gene sequence: CDR1 MNHNY, CDR2 SVGAGI (reference sequence). About this clone: The target antigen is unknown.

The PCR used 60 V beta and 13 J beta primers. Using immunoSEQ multiplex PCR, the repertoire was profiled, and TCRdb retains in-frame clones only, with some absent. In the table there are 80,000 to 100,000 clones, roughly 83% of which are singletons. The source material was blood, sampled before dendritic cell vaccination. J is TRBJ2-1 and V is TRBV6-6; 7 bases fit TRBD2. This receptor was taken from a human donor with glioblastoma. Here the CDR3 DNA reads TGTGCCAGCAGTTACCAGTTCTCGAGCGGGGTCGGGCAGTTCTTC. Residues: CASSYQFSSGVGQFF.